Listed here are 6 T cell receptor beta chains from one sample, sequenced in a study of blood T cell repertoires in COVID-19. Sequenced by immunoSEQ multiplex PCR; TCRdb stores in-frame clones only, minus some. The sample contains approximately 230,000 clones, approximately 89% of which appear only once. The sequencing sample was made of peripheral blood. Source of these receptors: a woman aged 30 to 39 with COVID-19, enrolled during active disease.

The rearrangement joins TRBV4-2 to TRBJ1-5; 8 nucleotides match TRBD1. Germline V gives CDR1 LGHNA, CDR2 YNFKEQ. This CDR3 has 14 amino acids. The V gene end was trimmed by 4 bases and the J gene end by 7 bases; junction bases not matched to a gene: 6. This CDR3 is CASSPGQGGQPQHF. In DNA form, the CDR3 reads TGTGCCAGCAGCCCCGGACAGGGCGGGCAGCCCCAGCATTTT.

This clone was seen just once. This chain joins TRBV30 and TRBJ2-1, with a tentative D call TRBD2 (7 bases). Trimming took 5 bases from V and 2 from J, leaving 16 bases between them. The CDR3 extends over 15 amino acids. Germline V gives CDR1 GTSNPN, CDR2 SVGIG (reference sequence). The CDR3 DNA is TGTGCCTGGTCTCGAGGGAGGGGGACCTACAATGAGCAGTTCTTC. Protein: CAWSRGRGTYNEQFF.

The rearrangement joins TRBV27 to TRBJ1-2; 8 bases align to TRBD1. The CDR3 extends over 13 amino acids. Germline lookup yields CDR1 MNHEY and CDR2 SMNVEV (reference sequence). V shed 6 bases, J shed 4 bases, and the junction held 4 bases outside the gene matches. The CDR3 coding sequence is TGTGCCAGCAGCGACAGGGGCCTCTATGGCTACACCTTC. Its protein product is CASSDRGLYGYTF.

This chain joins TRBV10-3 and TRBJ2-3, with 8 bases lining up with TRBD1. Germline loops: CDR1 ENHRY, CDR2 SYGVKD. CDR3 length: 16 residues. Trimming took 5 bases from V and 1 from J; bases not matched to a gene: 8. The chain's CDR3 is CAISSSTGQGTDTQYF. The CDR3 DNA is TGTGCCATCAGTTCTAGTACGGGACAGGGCACAGATACGCAGTATTTT.

The chain carries TRBV10-2 and TRBJ2-1; TRBD2 matches at 7 bases. Germline V CDR1 and CDR2: WSHSY, SAAADI. CDR3 length equals 15 residues. Trimming at V came to 7 bases and at J to 3 bases, leaving 9 bases not matched to a gene. The CDR3 here is CASMGGEDVYNEQFF. The CDR3 DNA reads as TGCGCCAGCATGGGGGGGGAGGACGTCTACAATGAGCAGTTCTTC.

This clone has more than one count but fewer than ten. The chain links TRBV29-1 to TRBJ2-1, with 11 bases that match TRBD2. Germline V gene lookup returns CDR1 SQVTM and CDR2 ANQGSEA. After removal of 4 bases from V and 0 bases from J, the junction contained 8 bases not matched to a gene. The CDR3 is 17 amino acids. The CDR3 DNA sequence: TGCAGCGTTGGACTAGCGGGACCTATTGTCTCCTACAATGAGCAGTTCTTC. Its protein product is CSVGLAGPIVSYNEQFF.